This is a list of T cell receptor beta chains from one sample in a study of blood T cell repertoires in COVID-19. TCRdb keeps only in-frame clones here, not all; method: immunoSEQ multiplex PCR. Among approximately 120,000 clones listed, around 80% were seen once. Sequenced input: peripheral blood. The receptors were gathered from an elderly man with active or convalescent COVID-19. Each CDR3 is given with its conserved first and last residue. The D gene is left open where the match is weak.

-	TRBJ2-5	13	TRBV7-2	CASSPSPQETQYF
TRBD1	TRBJ1-1	14	TRBV6-2/TRBV6-3	CASSRPGTATEAFF
-	TRBJ2-3	12	TRBV6-5	CASSGLTDTQYF
TRBD1	TRBJ1-1	16	TRBV15	CATSRDPDRVDTEAFF
TRBD2	TRBJ2-3	14	TRBV11-1	CASSLAGGADTQYF
TRBD1	TRBJ2-5	14	TRBV3-1/TRBV3-2	CASSQRTGARTQYF
TRBD2	TRBJ2-5	15	TRBV6-4	CASSETSGGMETQYF
TRBD1	TRBJ2-5	14	TRBV9	CASGRTGQGETQYF
-	TRBJ1-5	16	TRBV6-2/TRBV6-3	CASSYLQAFSNQPQHF
TRBD1	TRBJ1-2	14	TRBV5-4	CASSLGQDYYGYTF
TRBD1	TRBJ1-5	15	TRBV27	CASSISGTGDQPQHF
TRBD1	TRBJ2-7	14	TRBV7-9	CASSSAGQGSEQYF
TRBD1	TRBJ1-2	15	TRBV10-2	CASSELGTGNYGYTF
TRBD1	TRBJ1-6	15	TRBV6-5	CATRTGGSYNSPLHF
TRBD1	TRBJ2-4	14	TRBV5-1	CASSPGQGEGIQYF
-	TRBJ1-1	12	TRBV11-2	CASSLHSAEAFF
-	TRBJ2-7	13	TRBV12-3/TRBV12-4	CASTSGEGYEQYF
TRBD1	TRBJ1-6	15	TRBV6-2/TRBV6-3	CASSPQTGGSSPLHF
-	TRBJ1-5	15	TRBV6-5	CASSYSMRQLQPQHF
-	TRBJ1-5	14	TRBV10-3	CAISQGKGNQPQHF
TRBD2	TRBJ2-3	18	TRBV28	CASSLLTSGSTIGDTQYF
TRBD1	TRBJ2-7	14	TRBV7-8	CASSRGTGPYEQYF
-	TRBJ1-6	15	TRBV6-5	CASSQASPYNSPLHF
-	TRBJ2-1	12	TRBV28	CASGRGYNEQFF
-	TRBJ1-2	11	TRBV21-1	CASSKGLYFTF
-	TRBJ2-5	19	TRBV11-2	CASSSEFGTVRGHGETQYF
-	TRBJ2-1	17	TRBV27	CASSPEGALSSYNEQFF
-	TRBJ1-5	13	TRBV7-2	CASSRGNGQPQHF
-	TRBJ1-4	15	TRBV5-1	CASSLWTATNEKLFF
TRBD1	TRBJ2-1	17	TRBV29-1	CSVEVGPTGASYNEQFF
-	TRBJ2-1	14	TRBV7-2	CASSPMASNNEQFF
-	TRBJ2-7	13	TRBV7-2	CASSSPNAREQYF
-	TRBJ1-1	10	TRBV28	CASSSFQAFF